Listed here is a single T cell receptor (beta chain). The target antigen is unknown. Next came a second PCR, run for about 7 to 12 cycles, which used a sample-barcoded 5' primer along with a J-beta primer mix. At least 2.5 million CDR3-containing paired-end reads were obtained per sample. Using its own MiXCR run on the 5' RACE reads, TCRdb lists one record per CDR3 protein. The sample holds roughly 2 million distinct CDR3 sequences, 40% to 55% seen once. This sample was taken from a study of blood T cells in healthy people across ages. V lost 3 bases, J lost 2 bases, and 6 bases stayed unmatched. The V gene's germline CDR1 is SGHDT and CDR2 YYEEEE. The CDR3 loop spans 16 amino acids. Study-wide results and limits: Age showed a roughly linear inverse relationship with TCR beta diversity per million T cells. A strong correlation between TCR beta diversity and naive T cell percentage was seen. With unsorted PBMCs, a conclusive comparison of naive versus antigen-experienced cells was not possible.

Sequenced: blood. The receptor comes from a woman in her thirties or forties in good health. V and J are TRBV5-6 and TRBJ2-3; 10 bases match TRBD1. CDR3 residues: CASSSRTGGNTDTQYF. The CDR3 DNA is TGTGCCAGCAGCTCCAGGACAGGGGGAAACACAGATACGCAGTATTTT.